This T cell receptor beta chain derives from a study of cytomegalovirus exposure and HLA in healthy donors. Trimming stripped 5 bases from V and 7 bases from J, with 14 bases between. CDR1 and CDR2 (germline): SGHAT, FQNNGV. The CDR3 contains 14 residues. PCR used 60 Vbeta primers and 13 Jbeta primers. The table came from immunoSEQ multiplex PCR; TCRdb's copy has only in-frame clones and leaves some out. Of 120,000 or so clones listed, around 80% are singletons. This rearrangement joins TRBV11-2 to TRBJ1-4; TRBD1 is a possible D gene (5 bases). The TCR comes from a female donor in good health and CMV-seronegative. Material: PBMCs. This CDR3 reads CASSLRVTGEKLFF. The DNA of the CDR3 is TGTGCCAGCAGCCTCAGGGTAACGGGTGAAAAACTGTTTTTT.